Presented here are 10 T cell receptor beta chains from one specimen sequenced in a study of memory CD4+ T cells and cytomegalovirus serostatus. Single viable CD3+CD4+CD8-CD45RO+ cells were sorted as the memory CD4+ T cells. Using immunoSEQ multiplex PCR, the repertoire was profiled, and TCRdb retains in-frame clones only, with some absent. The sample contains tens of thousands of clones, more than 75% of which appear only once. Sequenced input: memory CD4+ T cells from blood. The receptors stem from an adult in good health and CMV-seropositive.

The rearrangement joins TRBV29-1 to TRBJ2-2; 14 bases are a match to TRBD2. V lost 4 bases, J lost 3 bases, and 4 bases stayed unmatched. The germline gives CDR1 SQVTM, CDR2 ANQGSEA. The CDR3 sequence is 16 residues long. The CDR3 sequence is CSVGLAGGPDTGELFF. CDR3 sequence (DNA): TGCAGCGTTGGACTAGCGGGAGGGCCGGACACCGGGGAGCTGTTTTTT.

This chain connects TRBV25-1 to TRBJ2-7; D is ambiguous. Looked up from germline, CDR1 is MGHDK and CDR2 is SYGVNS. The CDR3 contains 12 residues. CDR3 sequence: CASTSSSYEQYF. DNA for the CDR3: TGTGCGTCCACCTCGAGCTCCTACGAGCAGTACTTC.

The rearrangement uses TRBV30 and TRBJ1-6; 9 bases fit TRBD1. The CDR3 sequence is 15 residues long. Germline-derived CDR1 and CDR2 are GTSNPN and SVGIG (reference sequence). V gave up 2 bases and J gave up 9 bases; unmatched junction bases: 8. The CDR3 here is CAWSMGQGSGSPLHF. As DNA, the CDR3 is TGTGCCTGGAGTATGGGACAGGGCTCGGGTTCACCCCTCCACTTT. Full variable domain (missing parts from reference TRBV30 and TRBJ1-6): SQTIHQWPATLVQPVGSPLSLECTVEGTSNPNLYWYRQAAGRGLQLLFYSVGIGQISSEVPQNLSASRPQDRQFILSSKKLLLSDSGFYLCAWSMGQGSGSPLHFGNGTRLTVT.

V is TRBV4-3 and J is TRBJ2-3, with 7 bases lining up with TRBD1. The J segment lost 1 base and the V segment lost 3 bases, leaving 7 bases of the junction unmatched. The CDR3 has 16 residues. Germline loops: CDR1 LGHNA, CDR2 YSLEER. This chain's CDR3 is CASSHSLGTGTDTQYF. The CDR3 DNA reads TGCGCCAGCAGCCATTCCTTAGGGACAGGCACAGATACGCAGTATTTT.

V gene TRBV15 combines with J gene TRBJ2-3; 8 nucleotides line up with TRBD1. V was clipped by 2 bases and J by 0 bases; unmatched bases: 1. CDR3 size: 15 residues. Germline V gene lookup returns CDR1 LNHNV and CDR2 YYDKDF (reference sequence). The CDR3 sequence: CATSRQGASTDTQYF. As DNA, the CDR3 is TGTGCCACCAGCAGACAGGGGGCGAGCACAGATACGCAGTATTTT.

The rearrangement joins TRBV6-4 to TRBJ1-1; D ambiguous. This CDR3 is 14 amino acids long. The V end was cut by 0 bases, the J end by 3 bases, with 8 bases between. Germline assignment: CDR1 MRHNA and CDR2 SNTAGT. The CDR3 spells CASSDSWGDTEAFF. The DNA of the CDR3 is TGTGCCAGCAGTGACTCATGGGGAGACACTGAAGCTTTCTTT.

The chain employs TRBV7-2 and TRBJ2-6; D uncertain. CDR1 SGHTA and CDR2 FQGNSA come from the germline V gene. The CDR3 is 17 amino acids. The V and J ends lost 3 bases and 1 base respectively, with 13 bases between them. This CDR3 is CASSFPPRVSGANVLTF. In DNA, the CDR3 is TGTGCCAGCAGCTTCCCGCCAAGGGTGTCTGGGGCCAACGTCCTGACTTTC.

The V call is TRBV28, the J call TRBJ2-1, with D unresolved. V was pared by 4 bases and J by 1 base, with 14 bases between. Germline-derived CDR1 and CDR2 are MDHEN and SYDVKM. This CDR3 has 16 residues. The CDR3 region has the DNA TGTGCCAGCAGTTATCGACTGCAAAAGTCCTACAATGAGCAGTTCTTC. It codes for CASSYRLQKSYNEQFF.

CDR3 sequence: CASSSYSGATNEKLFF. The CDR3 DNA is TGTGCCAGCAGCTCGTACAGTGGGGCAACTAATGAAAAACTGTTTTTT. V is TRBV28 and J is TRBJ1-4; no reliable D call. The ends were cut back, 6 bases at V and 0 bases at J, with 14 bases in the middle. The CDR3 consists of 16 residues. CDR1 MDHEN and CDR2 SYDVKM come from the germline V gene.

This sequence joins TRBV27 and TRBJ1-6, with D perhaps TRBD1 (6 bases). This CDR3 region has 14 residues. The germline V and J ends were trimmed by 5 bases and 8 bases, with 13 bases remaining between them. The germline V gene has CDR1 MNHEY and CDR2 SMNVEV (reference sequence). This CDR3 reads CASSLPGADSPLHF. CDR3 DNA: TGTGCCAGCAGTCTTCCGGGGGCCGATTCACCCCTCCACTTT.